The 18 T cell receptor beta chains reported below all come from one sample, sequenced in a study of blood T cell repertoires in COVID-19. The protocol was immunoSEQ multiplex PCR, while the TCRdb copy is restricted to in-frame clones and leaves out a portion. Of roughly 50,000 clones listed, about 88% are singletons. What was sequenced was peripheral blood. The source is a human donor with active COVID-19. The donor label of this sample is uncertain.

The gene calls are TRBV7-9 and TRBJ1-1; no clear D. Trimming took 0 bases from V and 5 from J, leaving 13 bases between them. CDR1 SEHNR and CDR2 FQNEAQ come from the germline V gene (reference sequence). This CDR3 has 15 residues. CDR3 DNA sequence: TGTGCCAGCAGCTTAGCGGTTGGGAGTTGGACTGAAGCTTTCTTT. It translates to CASSLAVGSWTEAFF.

This chain uses TRBV5-1 with TRBJ2-3, with 8 bases identical to TRBD2. The CDR3 is 13 residues long. V shed 0 bases and J 6 bases; nucleotides not matched to a gene: 0. Germline V gene sequence: CDR1 SGHRS, CDR2 YFSETQ. The CDR3 DNA follows: TGCGCCAGCAGCTTGGGGACTAGCGATACGCAGTATTTT. Translating gives CASSLGTSDTQYF. Supplemented by reference TRBV5-1 and TRBJ2-3, the full variable domain reads KAGVTQTPRYLIKTRGQQVTLSCSPISGHRSVSWYQQTPGQGLQFLFEYFSETQRNKGNFPGRFSGRQFSNSRSEMNVSTLELGDSALYLCASSLGTSDTQYFGPGTRLTVL.

V gene TRBV7-2 combines with J gene TRBJ2-7; 12 bases are a match to TRBD2. Germline V gene sequence: CDR1 SGHTA, CDR2 FQGNSA. Trimming at V came to 5 bases and at J to 0 bases, leaving 8 bases not matched to a gene. The CDR3 runs 17 residues. CDR3 sequence reads: CASSLSGLAGPSYEQYF. CDR3 nucleotide sequence: TGTGCCAGCAGCCTATCAGGACTAGCGGGACCCTCCTACGAGCAGTACTTC.

The chain uses TRBV6-5 and TRBJ2-7, with 11 bases aligning to TRBD1. The CDR3 is made up of 15 amino acids. The V gene's germline CDR1 is MNHEY and CDR2 SVGAGI. Germline trimming cut 6 bases from V and 3 bases from J; bases unmatched to any gene: 7. The CDR3 sequence: CASRPDRGLYYEQYF. CDR3 DNA: TGTGCCAGCAGACCGGACAGGGGGCTATACTACGAGCAGTACTTC.

The chain recombines TRBV27 with TRBJ1-4; 7 bases map to TRBD1. Germline CDR1 and CDR2: MNHEY and SMNVEV (reference sequence). The V gene end was trimmed by 5 bases and the J gene end by 7 bases; junction bases not matched to a gene: 13. There are 16 residues in the CDR3. CDR3 residues: CASSRERTGFAEKLFF. The DNA of the CDR3 is TGTGCCAGCAGTAGGGAGAGGACAGGATTCGCTGAAAAACTGTTTTTT.

J is TRBJ2-7 and V is TRBV18; tentatively, D is TRBD1 (6 bases). CDR3 length: 14 amino acids. Germline assignment: CDR1 KGHSH and CDR2 LQKENI. V was shortened by 0 bases and J by 4 bases, with 10 bases between the two germline ends. The CDR3 coding sequence is TGTGCCAGCTCACCACCGGGCAGGGGTTACGAGCAGTACTTC. Translated, it gives CASSPPGRGYEQYF.

This clone has only a few counts. The chain joins TRBV19 to TRBJ2-2; D unclear. Germline-derived CDR1 and CDR2 are LNHDA and SQIVND (reference sequence). V dropped 7 bases and J dropped 1 base, with 7 bases sitting between them. The CDR3 is made up of 13 amino acids. The CDR3 nucleotides are TGTGCCAGTAACAGCCTGAACACCGGGGAGCTGTTTTTT. This sequence encodes CASNSLNTGELFF.

The chain uses TRBV6-2 or TRBV6-3 and TRBJ2-2, with 15 bases aligning to TRBD2. The V gene's germline CDR1 is MNHEY and CDR2 SVGEGT. The V segment lost 4 bases and the J segment 3 bases; nucleotides outside the gene matches: 3. This CDR3 is built from 17 residues. CDR3 DNA sequence: TGTGCCAGCAGTTGGACTAGCGGGGGGGCCTACACCGGGGAGCTGTTTTTT. Its translation: CASSWTSGGAYTGELFF.

This clone has just a few counts. V usage is TRBV6-2 or TRBV6-3 and J usage is TRBJ1-1; D is ambiguous. Deletions cut 5 bases from V and 4 bases from J, with 14 bases between. CDR1 is MNHEY, CDR2 SVGEGT, per germline. This CDR3 spans 14 amino acids. CDR3 in DNA: TGTGCCAGCAGTCCATTGTCGCTAATCACTGAAGCTTTCTTT. Residues: CASSPLSLITEAFF.

Comment on this clone: Other DNA sequences from this sample encode an identical CDR3 as well. The chain recombines TRBV5-3 with TRBJ2-7; TRBD1 matches at 8 bases. TRBV5-3 is classed as an ORF, of uncertain function. The trim removed 0 bases at V and 2 bases at J, leaving 16 bases unmatched. CDR3 length: 19 residues. The CDR3 protein is CARSLAVTGAALITYEQYF. CDR3 DNA sequence: TGTGCCAGAAGCTTGGCCGTGACAGGGGCTGCCCTGATTACCTACGAGCAGTACTTC.

The chain joins TRBV12-3 or TRBV12-4 to TRBJ1-1, with no clear D. The V end lost 2 bases, the J end lost 4 bases, and 8 bases lay between the germline ends. The CDR3 has 13 residues. CDR3 region: CASSLSGSTEAFF. The CDR3 DNA sequence: TGTGCCAGCAGTTTATCCGGGTCCACTGAAGCTTTCTTT.

The chain uses TRBV9 and TRBJ2-1; D not resolved. Germline CDR1 SGDLS, CDR2 YYNGEE. V lost 0 bases and J 5 bases, leaving 9 bases between the germline ends. The CDR3 sequence is 14 residues long. The CDR3 nucleotides read TGTGCCAGCAGCGTAGTTGGCCAGAACAATGAGCAGTTCTTC. This encodes CASSVVGQNNEQFF.

The chain is built from TRBV7-9 and TRBJ1-1; 10 nucleotides align to TRBD1. V lost 5 bases, J lost 5 bases, and 5 bases stayed unmatched. Per germline, CDR1 SEHNR and CDR2 FQNEAQ (reference sequence). This CDR3 has 14 residues. The CDR3 DNA reads TGTGCCAGCAGCCCATTGGGACAGGGGACTGAAGCTTTCTTT. This gives the protein CASSPLGQGTEAFF.

The chain uses TRBV9 and TRBJ2-3; possibly TRBD1 for D (6 bases). The V end lost 4 bases, the J end lost 4 bases, and 13 bases lay between the germline ends. Germline CDR1 is SGDLS and CDR2 is YYNGEE. The CDR3 length is 14 residues. CDR3: CASSTLGGADTQYF. The CDR3 nucleotides read TGTGCCAGCAGCACACTAGGGGGTGCAGATACGCAGTATTTT.

The chain is built from TRBV18 and TRBJ1-3; D unclear. The germline CDR1 and CDR2 sequences are KGHSH and LQKENI. V lost 0 bases and J lost 5, with 14 bases in between. The CDR3 totals 16 residues. CDR3 DNA: TGTGCCAGCTCACCACCGGATGTGAGACTAAGAAACACCATATATTTT. Its translation: CASSPPDVRLRNTIYF.

The rearrangement joins TRBV9 to TRBJ1-2; possible D gene TRBD1, 5 bases. The V gene lost 2 bases and the J gene lost 1 base, with 6 bases spanning the gap. Germline V gene data show CDR1 as SGDLS and CDR2 as YYNGEE. The CDR3 loop spans 13 amino acids. Here the CDR3 reads CASSVDSNYGYTF. For the CDR3, the DNA is TGTGCCAGCAGCGTTGACAGTAACTATGGCTACACCTTC.

The genes are TRBV7-9 and TRBJ1-6, with 9 bases identical to TRBD1. V lost 5 bases, J lost 9 bases, and 14 bases stayed unmatched. The CDR3 consists of 17 residues. CDR1 is SEHNR, CDR2 FQNEAQ, per germline (reference sequence). The CDR3 loop is CASSQPQGAAGSSPLHF. As DNA, the CDR3 is TGTGCCAGCAGCCAACCACAGGGGGCGGCTGGGAGTTCACCCCTCCACTTT.

The rearrangement joins TRBV6-5 to TRBJ1-5; D is unclear. V lost 4 bases and J lost 2, with 9 bases in between. The CDR3 covers 14 residues. The germline V gene encodes CDR1 MNHEY and CDR2 SVGAGI. The CDR3 DNA sequence: TGTGCCAGCAGTTTCCGGGAAGGCAATCAGCCCCAGCATTTT. It specifies CASSFREGNQPQHF.